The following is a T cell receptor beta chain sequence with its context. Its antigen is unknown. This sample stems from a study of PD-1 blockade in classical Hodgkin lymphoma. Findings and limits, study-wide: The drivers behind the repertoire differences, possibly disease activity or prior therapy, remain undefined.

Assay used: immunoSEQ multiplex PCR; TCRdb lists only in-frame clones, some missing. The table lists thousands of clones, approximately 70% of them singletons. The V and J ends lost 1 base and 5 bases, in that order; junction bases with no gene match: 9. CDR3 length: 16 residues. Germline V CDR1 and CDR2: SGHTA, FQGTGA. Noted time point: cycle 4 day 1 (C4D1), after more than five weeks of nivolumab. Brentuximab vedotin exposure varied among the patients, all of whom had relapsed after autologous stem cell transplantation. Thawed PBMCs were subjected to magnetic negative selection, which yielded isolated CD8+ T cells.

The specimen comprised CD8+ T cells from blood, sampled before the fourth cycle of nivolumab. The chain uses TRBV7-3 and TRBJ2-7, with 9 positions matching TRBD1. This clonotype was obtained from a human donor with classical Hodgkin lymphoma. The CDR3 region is CASSLIAGTGLHEQYF. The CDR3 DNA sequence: TGTGCCAGCAGCTTAATAGCCGGGACAGGGCTCCACGAGCAGTACTTC.